The clone carrying this TCR beta chain was seen ten or more times. Its antigen is still unknown. Germline CDR1 reads SGHRS; CDR2 reads YFSETQ. Trimming stripped 0 bases from V and 0 bases from J, with 7 bases between. The CDR3 consists of 14 residues. Employing constant-segment primers, 5'RACE generated TCR alpha and TCR beta cDNA libraries bearing sample barcodes and UMIs. One entry per CDR3 protein results from TCRdb running MiXCR on the 5' RACE reads. The table has about 340,000 distinct CDR3 sequences, around 13% seen once. This sample is drawn from a study of T-cell memory formation after mild COVID-19. General study results and limits: Cross-reactive memory seemingly joined, as some responding clones were found in pre-infection memory. Clones contracting over day 15 to 85 were CD4/CD8 balanced, with later expanders leaning CD4+.

This chain joins TRBV5-1 and TRBJ2-7; unclear D gene. The receptor was derived from a man aged 18 to 29 who had mild COVID-19 (a few samples of this study predate the infection). Cell type and time point are not known. The specimen sequenced was PBMCs or a T cell subset sorted from them (not recorded which). The CDR3 is CASSLGPNSYEQYF. The DNA for the CDR3 is TGCGCCAGCAGCTTGGGACCAAACTCCTACGAGCAGTACTTC.